The clone carrying this TCR beta chain has at least ten counts. Individual cDNA molecules were tagged with unique molecular identifiers. TCRdb re-analysed the 5' RACE reads in MiXCR, keeping a single row per CDR3 protein. Among approximately 21,000 distinct CDR3 sequences listed, less than 6.5% were seen once. Trimming took 1 base from V and 0 from J, leaving 8 bases between them. CDR3 length: 15 residues. Germline values: CDR1 KGHDR, CDR2 SFDVKD. The entry originates in a study of early T cells in non-severe SARS-CoV-2 infection. The chain carries TRBV24-1 and TRBJ2-5; no clear D. Source material: whole blood. The clonotype was recovered from an adult who was a healthcare worker with PCR-confirmed SARS-CoV-2 infection or an uninfected control (not recorded which). Written as DNA, the CDR3 is TGTGCCACCAGTGATTTTGATGGCAACCAAGAGACCCAGTACTTC. Its translation is CATSDFDGNQETQYF.